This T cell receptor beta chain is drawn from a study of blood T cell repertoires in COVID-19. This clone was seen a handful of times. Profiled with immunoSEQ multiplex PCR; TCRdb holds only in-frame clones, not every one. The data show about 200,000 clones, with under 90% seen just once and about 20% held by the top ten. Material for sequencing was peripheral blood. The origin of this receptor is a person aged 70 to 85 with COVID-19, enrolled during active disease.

The DNA of the CDR3 is TGTGCCACCAGTGTACCCGCGAGCCATGAGCAGTTCTTC. Translated, it gives CATSVPASHEQFF. The V gene is TRBV24-1, the J gene TRBJ2-1; D remains unclear. Germline CDR1 reads KGHDR; CDR2 reads SFDVKD. Trimming removed 5 bases from V and 8 bases from J, with 12 bases in between. This CDR3 is 13 amino acids long.